This T cell receptor beta chain was retrieved from a study of blood T cell repertoires in COVID-19. Study-wide context: COVID-19 samples, acute and convalescent, were from the United States, Italy and Spain. In each case, the material was cDNA or gDNA derived from T cells, B-cell-depleted T cells, or PBMCs.

The germline gives CDR1 SGHVS, CDR2 FNYEAQ. There are 16 residues in the CDR3. Unmatched junction bases numbered 6, after V lost 5 bases and J lost 0 bases. In the source study's methods: Researchers report that nucleated cell counts were estimated from reference gene primer amplification. The method was immunoSEQ multiplex PCR; TCRdb's version includes in-frame clones alone and lacks a portion of them. That table supplies the V and J calls and clone size; D and trimming were determined from the DNA. This table has over 45,000 clones, around 82% appearing once. The sample consisted of peripheral blood. This receptor was obtained from a human donor in a cohort sampled during active COVID-19. The V call is TRBV7-6, the J call TRBJ1-1; 10 bases are shared with TRBD1. The CDR3 is CASSKGQGHLNTEAFF. CDR3 bases: TGTGCCAGCAGCAAGGGACAGGGGCATCTGAACACTGAAGCTTTCTTT.